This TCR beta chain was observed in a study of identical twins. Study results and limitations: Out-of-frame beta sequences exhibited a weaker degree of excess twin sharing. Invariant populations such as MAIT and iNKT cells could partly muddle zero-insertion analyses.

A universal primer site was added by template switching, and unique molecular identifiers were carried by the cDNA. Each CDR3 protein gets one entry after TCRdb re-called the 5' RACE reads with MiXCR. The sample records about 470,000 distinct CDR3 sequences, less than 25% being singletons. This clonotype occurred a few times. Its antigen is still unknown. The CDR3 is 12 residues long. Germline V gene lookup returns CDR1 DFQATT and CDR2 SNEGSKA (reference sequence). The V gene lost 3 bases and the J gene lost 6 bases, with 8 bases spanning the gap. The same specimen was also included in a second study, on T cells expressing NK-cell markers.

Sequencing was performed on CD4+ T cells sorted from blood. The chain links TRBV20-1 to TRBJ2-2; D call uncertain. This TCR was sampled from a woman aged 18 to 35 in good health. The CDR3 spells CSASLDSGELFF. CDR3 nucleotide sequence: TGCAGTGCTAGTTTAGATTCCGGGGAGCTGTTTTTT.